This entry lists 10 T cell receptor beta chains sequenced from one sample in a study of CD8+ T cells in alopecia areata. After isolation, RNA underwent reverse transcription to generate cDNA as the sequencing template. The assay was immunoSEQ multiplex PCR, and TCRdb's table has in-frame clones only and misses some. The sample yields 150,000 to 180,000 clones, 40% to 65% seen once. Here the sequenced sample was CD8+ T cells sorted from blood, taken at week 0. Receptor source: a human donor with alopecia areata.

CDR3: CASSVGGAGTEAFF. CDR3 nucleotides: TGTGCCAGCAGCGTTGGGGGAGCGGGCACTGAAGCTTTCTTT. The chain uses TRBV9 and TRBJ1-1; perhaps TRBD1 as D (5 bases). CDR1 and CDR2 (germline): SGDLS, YYNGEE. The CDR3 totals 14 residues. The ends were cut back, 2 bases at V and 4 bases at J, with 12 bases in the middle.

This clone was counted a single time. The chain joins TRBV30 to TRBJ1-5; D is possibly TRBD1 (6 bases). This CDR3 is 15 amino acids long. Germline CDR1 reads GTSNPN; CDR2 reads SVGIG (reference sequence). Trimming took off 3 bases at V and 1 base at J, with 13 bases between the two ends. CDR3 protein: CAWSQGRGSNQPQHF. CDR3 nucleotides: TGTGCCTGGAGCCAGGGAAGGGGGAGCAATCAGCCCCAGCATTTT.

The chain recombines TRBV29-1 with TRBJ1-1, with unresolved D. The CDR3 covers 14 residues. The V end lost 5 bases, the J end lost 2 bases, and 15 bases lay between the germline ends. Looked up from germline, CDR1 is SQVTM and CDR2 is ANQGSEA. The CDR3 DNA reads as TGCAGCGTTTTCGGTAGGGAGAGAAACACTGAAGCTTTCTTT. Encoded protein: CSVFGRERNTEAFF.

The chain recombines TRBV2 with TRBJ2-7; 14 nucleotides agree with TRBD2. The V and J ends lost 7 bases and 0 bases, in that order; junction bases with no gene match: 8. There are 17 residues in the CDR3. The germline V gene encodes CDR1 SNHLY and CDR2 FYNNEI. CDR3 amino acids: CASIPGLAGESSYEQYF. For the CDR3, the DNA is TGTGCCAGCATCCCGGGACTAGCGGGGGAAAGCTCCTACGAGCAGTACTTC. The full variable domain, its missing parts supplied by reference TRBV2 and TRBJ2-7, is EPEVTQTPSHQVTQMGQEVILRCVPISNHLYFYWYRQILGQKVEFLVSFYNNEISEKSEIFDDQFSVERPDGSNFTLKIRSTKLEDSAMYFCASIPGLAGESSYEQYFGPGTRLTVT.

J is TRBJ2-3 and V is TRBV20-1, with D perhaps matching TRBD2 (6 bases). This CDR3 contains 11 residues. CDR1 is DFQATT and CDR2 is SNEGSKA in the germline V gene (reference sequence). CDR3 sequence (DNA): TGCACTGGGGGGTCCACAGATACGCAGTATTTT. It translates to CTGGSTDTQYF.

A few counts support this clone. The rearrangement joins TRBV27 to TRBJ2-3; TRBD2 is a possible D gene (6 bases). Germline V gives CDR1 MNHEY, CDR2 SMNVEV (reference sequence). Trimming stripped 5 bases from V and 0 bases from J, with 24 bases between. The CDR3 length is 19 residues. The CDR3 sequence is CASSPFGGVASTSTDTQYF. CDR3 in DNA: TGTGCCAGCAGTCCATTTGGCGGGGTAGCCTCCACTAGCACAGATACGCAGTATTTT.

The gene calls are TRBV27 and TRBJ1-5; D unclear. The CDR3 spans 14 residues. Trimming pared 5 bases from V and 2 bases from J, leaving 10 bases between. Germline values: CDR1 MNHEY, CDR2 SMNVEV (reference sequence). The CDR3 DNA reads TGTGCCAGCAGTCCCTACGGGGGCAATCAGCCCCAGCATTTT. This encodes CASSPYGGNQPQHF.

This clone appeared a single time. The chain recombines TRBV7-2 with TRBJ2-2, with D perhaps matching TRBD1 or TRBD2 (5 bases each). The CDR3 loop spans 18 amino acids. The V gene's germline CDR1 is SGHTA and CDR2 FQGNSA. Trimming removed 1 base from V and 3 bases from J, with 18 bases in between. The CDR3 DNA sequence: TGTGCCAGCAGCTTAGATGGGGACGGCGTCGATCACACCGGGGAGCTGTTTTTT. It codes for CASSLDGDGVDHTGELFF.

This chain links TRBV30 with TRBJ1-1; unclear D gene. Trimming cost V 0 bases and J 5 bases, with 10 bases left between them. The germline V gene has CDR1 GTSNPN and CDR2 SVGIG (reference sequence). The CDR3 spans 13 residues. The CDR3 DNA follows: TGTGCCTGGAGTGTAACGGTCGGGACTGAAGCTTTCTTT. As protein: CAWSVTVGTEAFF.

The rearrangement joins TRBV9 to TRBJ1-1; D perhaps matches TRBD1 (6 bases). V was shortened by 2 bases and J by 1 base, with 18 bases between the two germline ends. The CDR3 has 17 residues. Germline V gene lookup returns CDR1 SGDLS and CDR2 YYNGEE. The CDR3 protein is CASSVGKKLTGNTEAFF. The CDR3 bases are TGTGCCAGCAGCGTGGGGAAAAAATTGACAGGGAACACTGAAGCTTTCTTT.